A selection of T cell receptor beta chains follows, all from one sample in a study of post-analysis software for immune sequencing data. TCRdb fed the PCR reads into MiXCR, producing one record per CDR3 protein. The table includes almost 700,000 distinct CDR3 sequences, 59% detected once. The source material was blood. The origin of the receptors is a girl aged 2-10 years with multiple sclerosis. CDR3s include the opening cysteine and the closing phenylalanine or tryptophan. A D gene is named only where the DNA matches it firmly. Expanded clones get a size class; other rows say once, few or many, or leave the size out.

D: NA
J: TRBJ2-5
size: NA
V: TRBV4-2
CDR3: CASSQDRQVQETQYF
DNA: TGTGCCAGCAGCCAAGATCGCCAAGTCCAAGAGACCCAGTACTTC

D: NA
J: TRBJ2-5
size: NA
V: TRBV25-1
CDR3: CASNPRAGAQETQYF
DNA: TGTGCCAGCAACCCGAGGGCAGGGGCTCAAGAGACCCAGTACTTC

D: TRBD2
J: TRBJ2-7
size: NA
V: TRBV10-3
CDR3: CAISPTSGGTYEQYF
DNA: TGTGCCATCAGTCCAACTAGCGGGGGAACCTACGAGCAGTACTTC

D: NA
J: TRBJ2-7
size: NA
V: TRBV6-2/TRBV6-3
CDR3: CASSYLSTGAYNEQYF
DNA: TGTGCCAGCAGTTATCTCTCCACCGGAGCCTACAATGAGCAGTACTTC

D: TRBD1
J: TRBJ1-1
size: few
V: TRBV5-4
CDR3: CASRSTGGTEAFF
DNA: TGTGCCAGCAGATCCACAGGGGGAACTGAAGCTTTCTTT

D: NA
J: TRBJ2-6
size: NA
V: TRBV18
CDR3: CASSPRSAGANVLTF
DNA: TGTGCCAGCTCGCCCAGGAGCGCTGGGGCCAACGTCCTGACTTTC

D: TRBD2
J: TRBJ2-3
size: NA
V: TRBV5-1
CDR3: CASSLGTSGITDTQYF
DNA: TGCGCCAGCAGCTTGGGGACTAGCGGAATCACAGATACGCAGTATTTT

D: NA
J: TRBJ2-7
size: few
V: TRBV6-5
CDR3: CASSYSQRRGGEQYF
DNA: TGTGCCAGCAGTTACTCTCAAAGGAGGGGGGGCGAGCAGTACTTC

D: NA
J: TRBJ2-3
size: once
V: TRBV12-3/TRBV12-4
CDR3: CASSFGGLGTDTQYF
DNA: TGTGCCAGCAGTTTTGGGGGTTTGGGCACAGATACGCAGTATTTT

D: TRBD1
J: TRBJ2-1
size: NA
V: TRBV4-1
CDR3: CAGSQDKGLTGDEQFF
DNA: TGCGCCGGCAGCCAAGATAAAGGGCTGACAGGGGATGAGCAGTTCTTC

D: TRBD2
J: TRBJ2-1
size: once
V: TRBV20-1
CDR3: CRATSGGDNEQFF
DNA: TGCAGAGCTACTAGCGGGGGGGACAATGAGCAGTTCTTC

D: TRBD1
J: TRBJ1-2
size: NA
V: TRBV7-9
CDR3: CASSYIPGQGDYGYTF
DNA: TGTGCCAGCAGCTATATACCGGGACAGGGAGACTATGGCTACACCTTC

D: NA
J: TRBJ2-3
size: NA
V: TRBV7-9
CDR3: CASSPADRLSDTQYF
DNA: TGTGCCAGCAGCCCAGCGGACAGACTCTCCGATACGCAGTATTTT

D: TRBD1
J: TRBJ2-1
size: few
V: TRBV3-1
CDR3: CASSQDRQGAYNEQFF
DNA: TGTGCCAGCAGCCAAGATAGGCAGGGGGCGTACAATGAGCAGTTCTTC

D: TRBD1
J: TRBJ2-5
size: NA
V: TRBV7-2
CDR3: CASSLVRTGIGETQYF
DNA: TGTGCCAGCAGCTTAGTTAGGACAGGGATCGGAGAGACCCAGTACTTC

D: NA
J: TRBJ2-6
size: once
V: TRBV12-3/TRBV12-4
CDR3: CASSFAGEGQGSNVLTF
DNA: TGTGCCAGCAGTTTTGCGGGTGAGGGTCAGGGATCCAACGTCCTGACTTTC

D: NA
J: TRBJ2-3
size: NA
V: TRBV7-9
CDR3: CASSIQPGTDTQYF
DNA: TGTGCCAGCAGCATTCAACCAGGCACAGATACGCAGTATTTT

D: NA
J: TRBJ1-2
size: few
V: TRBV4-3
CDR3: CASSQGKWGNYGYTF
DNA: TGCGCCAGCAGCCAAGGGAAATGGGGTAACTATGGCTACACCTTC

D: NA
J: TRBJ2-1
size: NA
V: TRBV5-1
CDR3: CASHTVASRHEQFF
DNA: TGCGCCAGCCACACGGTGGCGTCCAGACATGAGCAGTTCTTC

D: TRBD1
J: TRBJ1-2
size: few
V: TRBV7-6
CDR3: CASSLARDSQAANYGYTF
DNA: TGTGCCAGCAGCTTAGCGAGGGACAGTCAAGCAGCTAACTATGGCTACACCTTC

D: NA
J: TRBJ2-3
size: NA
V: TRBV5-1
CDR3: CASSSTAFSSTDTQYF
DNA: TGCGCCAGCAGCTCAACAGCTTTCTCTAGCACAGATACGCAGTATTTT

D: NA
J: TRBJ2-4
size: NA
V: TRBV5-1
CDR3: CASSLGDTAKNIQYF
DNA: TGCGCCAGCAGCTTGGGTGATACAGCCAAAAACATTCAGTACTTC

D: NA
J: TRBJ2-3
size: NA
V: TRBV6-5
CDR3: CASSPDSGSTQYF
DNA: TGTGCCAGCAGTCCCGACAGTGGATCCACGCAGTATTTT

D: TRBD1
J: TRBJ1-2
size: many
V: TRBV9
CDR3: CASSPTGNYGYTF
DNA: TGTGCCAGCAGCCCGACAGGGAACTATGGCTACACCTTC

D: TRBD2
J: TRBJ2-1
size: NA
V: TRBV7-8
CDR3: CASSLGRGSPYNEQFF
DNA: TGTGCCAGCAGCCTAGGGCGGGGGAGCCCTTACAATGAGCAGTTCTTC

D: NA
J: TRBJ2-1
size: NA
V: TRBV5-1
CDR3: CASSLDGRPNNEQFF
DNA: TGCGCCAGCAGCTTGGATGGGCGGCCGAACAATGAGCAGTTCTTC

D: TRBD2
J: TRBJ2-1
size: NA
V: TRBV7-2
CDR3: CASSYRLAGGEQFF
DNA: TGTGCCAGCAGTTATAGACTAGCGGGGGGTGAGCAGTTCTTC

D: TRBD1
J: TRBJ2-1
size: few
V: TRBV12-3/TRBV12-4
CDR3: CASSSHRGANSNEQFF
DNA: TGTGCCAGCAGTTCCCACAGGGGCGCAAATTCCAATGAGCAGTTCTTC

D: TRBD2
J: TRBJ2-7
size: NA
V: TRBV27
CDR3: CASSRLRLAGSSYEQYF
DNA: TGTGCCAGCAGTCGACTGAGACTAGCGGGGAGCTCCTACGAGCAGTACTTC

D: TRBD2
J: TRBJ2-1
size: NA
V: TRBV3-1
CDR3: CASSQVIGLAGGFNEQFF
DNA: TGTGCCAGCAGCCAAGTCATAGGACTAGCGGGGGGGTTCAATGAGCAGTTCTTC

D: TRBD1
J: TRBJ2-1
size: NA
V: TRBV19
CDR3: CASSRDRGSRDEQFF
DNA: TGTGCCAGTAGCCGCGACAGGGGGTCTCGGGATGAGCAGTTCTTC

D: NA
J: TRBJ1-2
size: once
V: TRBV30
CDR3: CAWTQTGYGYTF
DNA: TGTGCCTGGACCCAGACAGGATATGGCTACACCTTC

D: TRBD1
J: TRBJ2-4
size: NA
V: TRBV4-3
CDR3: CASSQDKGTGQNVGAKNIQYF
DNA: TGCGCCAGCAGCCAAGATAAAGGGACAGGGCAAAATGTGGGGGCCAAAAACATTCAGTACTTC

D: NA
J: TRBJ2-1
size: few
V: TRBV7-3
CDR3: CASSSPGPYNEQFF
DNA: TGTGCCAGCAGCTCCCCCGGGCCGTACAATGAGCAGTTCTTC

D: TRBD2
J: TRBJ2-1
size: NA
V: TRBV27
CDR3: CASSRTSLGEQFF
DNA: TGTGCCAGCAGCCGGACTAGCTTAGGTGAGCAGTTCTTC

D: TRBD1
J: TRBJ2-7
size: NA
V: TRBV29-1
CDR3: CSVQGDDSSYEQYF
DNA: TGCAGCGTTCAGGGGGACGATAGCTCCTACGAGCAGTACTTC

D: NA
J: TRBJ1-5
size: few
V: TRBV28
CDR3: CASSLDTDPYSNQPQHF
DNA: TGTGCCAGCAGTCTGGACACTGACCCGTATAGCAATCAGCCCCAGCATTTT

D: NA
J: TRBJ1-2
size: NA
V: TRBV20-1
CDR3: CSARGGGYTF
DNA: TGCAGTGCTAGAGGGGGTGGCTACACCTTC

D: NA
J: TRBJ2-1
size: few
V: TRBV3-1
CDR3: CASSHRHRSSYNEQFF
DNA: TGTGCCAGCAGCCACCGACACCGGAGCTCCTACAATGAGCAGTTCTTC

D: NA
J: TRBJ2-1
size: few
V: TRBV5-1
CDR3: CASSLPGPSYNEQFF
DNA: TGCGCCAGCAGCCTTCCGGGTCCATCCTACAATGAGCAGTTCTTC

D: NA
J: TRBJ1-1
size: once
V: TRBV7-2
CDR3: CASSLALQGGTEAFF
DNA: TGTGCCAGCAGCTTAGCGCTCCAGGGCGGCACTGAAGCTTTCTTT

D: TRBD2
J: TRBJ2-3
size: few
V: TRBV3-1
CDR3: CASSPPRTSGGGDTQYF
DNA: TGTGCCAGCAGCCCCCCGAGGACTAGCGGGGGGGGAGATACGCAGTATTTT